This T cell receptor beta chain came from a study of cytomegalovirus exposure and HLA in healthy donors (dated by TCRdb to about 2017). For the study in its entirety: According to an earlier analysis of 587 of the donors, about 179 million T cells yielded roughly 110 million unique TCR beta sequences and 250 to 350 Gb of sequence data. An early release covering just under 650 HLA-typed donors comprised roughly 300 gigabases of sequencing data and tens of millions of unique TCR sequences. Of the roughly 420 genotyped donors, approximately 80% were placed in the genetic ancestry cluster associated with self-reported Caucasian donors. The study aimed to test whether signatures of past pathogen exposure could be identified by cataloging public T cell receptors. The study profiled the T cell repertoires of under 850 subjects by immunosequencing and related them to cytomegalovirus serostatus. A separate validation cohort of about 110 different subjects was used in addition to the approximately 640-subject first cohort. To predict cytomegalovirus infection status, the study brought together high-throughput TCR immunosequencing, statistical association of individual TCRs with disease status, and machine learning. A later analysis re-examined previously published TCR beta repertoires from just over 650 donors and added high-resolution HLA genotyping to investigate patterns of TCR occurrence. The later analysis used no new phenotypic data to find candidate immune exposures, relying instead on TCR beta sequences and their occurrence across donors. In an earlier analysis of 587 of the donors, high-throughput TCR beta sequencing was used to judge whether each TCR beta V gene segment behaved as functional or pseudogenic. Donor age, sex, ethnicity and CMV serostatus were compiled together with the repertoire data. Genome-wide SNP genotypes for about 55% of the 666 donors were used in a later genetic analysis, which treated that subset as a discovery cohort. All discovery cohort repertoires had been generated on a single sequencing platform. Class I and class II HLA loci were covered by the typing at four-digit resolution. Typing coverage varied by locus: about 629-640 donors for A, B, C, DRB1 and DQB1; roughly 500 for DQA1; approximately 570 for DPA1; 400 to 480 for DPB1. Roughly 5 DR-DQ haplotypes were handled as single units for association and clustering, since linkage in the cohort was strong. On average, around 240,000 unique TCR beta nucleotide sequences were sequenced per donor among some 430 genotyped donors of the cohort, with roughly 18% of those sequences being non-productive. Broad study findings and their caveats: Linkage disequilibrium might explain the correlated functional status among segregating V segments, but an unknown experimental factor could not be excluded. This cohort had only TCR beta chains sequenced, and the lack of alpha or paired-chain data limited which features could be detected. In vitro tests confirmed that three of the cytomegalovirus-associated TCR beta chains recognize cytomegalovirus antigens. An earlier analysis of approximately 500 of the donors showed that most TCR beta V segments appeared in productive rearrangements either about 87% or about 30% of the time, which broadly matched IMGT annotations. Some IMGT-functional V segments, including TRBV6-2 and TRBV6-3, could not be told apart with the 87-base-pair reads, so those segments were excluded. In a later analysis, the rate of TCR association differed among HLA loci, with DRB1 alleles having the most associated TCRs and HLA-C alleles having the fewest. Most TCR sequences were observed very rarely across donors, whereas some public TCRs were present in many individuals. Because HLA typing was unavailable for some donors at each locus, only the typed subset was used in association tests. CMV serostatus was the only immune exposure information available for the cohort. In a later genetic analysis, a missense DCLRE1C variant was associated with V-gene and J-gene trimming of TCR beta chains, and the association was replicated in an independent cohort. The study gave a list of more than 150 TCR beta chains associated with cytomegalovirus. The classifier was reported to diagnose cytomegalovirus status with high specificity and sensitivity in both the original cohort and the validation cohort. Because counts were too low, about 15 rarely observed V segments, including chromosome 9 orphons, were left out of the earlier analysis of about 620 of the donors. A later analysis associated 15,000 to 20,000 TCR beta sequences with specific HLA alleles at a false discovery rate of 0.05. According to the authors, the approach could potentially be generalized to other disease states and immunological phenotypes. Most CMV-associated TCR beta chains appeared to be HLA-restricted in a later analysis, and the HLA associations seemed to be driven largely by CMV exposure. The presence/absence analyses assumed that sequencing depth was roughly uniform across donors, and that assumption may not be true. A later genetic analysis reported fewer N-insertions in productive TCRs among donors in an Asian-associated ancestry cluster than the roughly 670-donor mean. A further reported finding was that TCR beta sequences accurately predicted the HLA-A and HLA-B alleles for most subjects in the first cohort. Several of the top co-occurrence clusters appeared to be linked to parvovirus B19, influenza, CMV and Epstein-Barr virus, according to a later analysis. In a later analysis, HLA-associated TCR beta chains showed more clonal expansion and lower generation probabilities than non-associated chains that were equally common. Strong co-occurrence of HLA alleles, especially DR and DQ, made assigning TCR associations to individual alleles difficult. A group of highly shared sequence variants was considered likely to be a technical artifact of the sequencing pipeline.

About this clone: Which antigen it targets is not known. One base away there is no much larger clone; base qualities are not given.

The cohort comprised 710 or so healthy bone marrow donors. At the time of sampling, every cohort member was nominally healthy, though immune exposures that went unrecorded were likely present. The donor was CMV seropositive and was included in the group of 300 or so seropositive cohort members. A peripheral blood sample was collected from each donor, and TCR beta sequencing was performed on peripheral blood mononuclear cells. The Qiagen DNeasy Blood Extraction Kit was used to extract genomic DNA from the blood cell samples. The library came from the immunoSEQ multiplex PCR assay. For the multiplex PCR, a mixture combining 60 forward primers for TCR Vbeta segments and 13 reverse primers for TCR Jbeta segments was used. Amplification of the CDR3 region of rearranged TCR beta genes was performed with a multiplex PCR assay on genomic DNA. The Illumina HiSeq System was used to sequence the amplified TCR beta libraries as 87-base-pair reads. The original methods were these. Across the 670 or so repertoires, a later analysis counted tens of millions of unique TCR beta chains, some 11 million of which were shared by at least two donors. Raw reads were error-corrected and collapsed into unique sequences with a nearest-neighbor algorithm that merged closely related sequences to remove PCR and sequencing errors. V, D and J gene segments were assigned by aligning CDR3 sequences to IMGT reference sequences. For a sequence to be retained, a match of at least six nucleotides to both a V gene segment and a J gene segment was required. A rearrangement was called productive if the CDR3 had no stop codons and remained in frame with V and J, and every other rearrangement was called non-productive. Following IMGT convention, CDR3 was defined as the stretch from the second conserved V-encoded cysteine up to the conserved J-encoded phenylalanine. In an earlier analysis of more than 550 of the donors, sequences lacking an unambiguous match to a single V gene segment were excluded. In an earlier analysis of 587 of the donors, a V segment was called functional when productive rearrangements were above 56.7%, and segregating when the standard deviation between donors exceeded 5%. A statistical classification framework was built for diagnosing cytomegalovirus status from the catalog of TCR beta chain sequences. In a later analysis, V and J genes were assigned by comparing TCR nucleotide sequences against IMGT/GENE-DB human TR gene sequences. In a later analysis, CDR3 sequences and most-parsimonious VDJ recombination scenarios were assigned using the TCRdist pipeline. In a later analysis, each TCR beta chain was defined by its CDR3 amino acid sequence together with its V-gene family, and reads lacking a unique V-gene family were excluded. In a later analysis, 500 to 700 highly shared, low-generation-probability nucleotide sequences were removed to address suspected cross-contamination and a sequencing artifact. In a later analysis, a clonal expansion index was calculated for each public chain from normalized within-repertoire ranks of inferred template counts. Generation probabilities in a later analysis came from a VDJ recombination model fitted to out-of-frame rearrangements, and those results were checked against IGoR. Hypergeometric tests were used in a later analysis to score TCR-TCR, TCR-HLA and TCR-CMV co-occurrence, with a repertoire-size bias correction applied to the TCR pairs. False discovery rates were estimated in a later analysis by permuting HLA or CMV assignments 20 times. A later analysis grouped co-occurring TCRs with DBSCAN, adding TCRdist sequence similarity when clustering within HLA-allele-positive subsets. For co-occurrence clustering, repertoires with fewer than 30,000 or more than 120,000 public chains were excluded, along with about five repertoires with anomalous nucleotide sharing. In TCRdb, the immuneACCESS table is reduced to in-frame sequences with V and J assigned. These tables do not hold every clone; where another copy was compared, an unresolved V gene accounts for under half, and the others remain unexplained. That table is the source of V, J and clone size, and D and trimming were worked out from the DNA. For this sample the table gives some 110,000 clones, of which about 73% were detected only once. The leading ten clones occupy around 3.9% of the sample.

Unmatched junction bases come to 3, with V trimmed by 3 bases and J by 4 bases. The cysteine opens and the phenylalanine closes a CDR3 of 14 amino acids. Kept here is only the CDR3 DNA, which spans 42 bases and is read in frame from base 1. The germline V gene provides CDR1 ENHRY and CDR2 SYGVKD. The V and J segments used are TRBV10-3 and TRBJ1-2; the central 9 bases match TRBD1. The sequencing sample was made of PBMCs. The sequence derives from a woman aged 45-59 years in good health and CMV-seropositive. The CDR3 here reads CAISEQGQGYGYTF. The DNA sequence is as follows: TGTGCCATCAGTGAACAGGGACAGGGCTATGGCTACACCTTC.